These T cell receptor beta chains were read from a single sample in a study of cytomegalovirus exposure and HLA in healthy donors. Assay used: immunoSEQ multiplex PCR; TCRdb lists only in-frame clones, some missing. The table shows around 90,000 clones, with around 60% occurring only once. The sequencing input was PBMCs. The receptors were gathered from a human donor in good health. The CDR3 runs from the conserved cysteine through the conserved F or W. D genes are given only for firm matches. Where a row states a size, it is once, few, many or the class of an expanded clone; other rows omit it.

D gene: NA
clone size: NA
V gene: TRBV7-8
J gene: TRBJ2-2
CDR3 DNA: TGTGCCAGCAGCTTAATATCCTCGAACACCGGGGAGCTGTTTTTT
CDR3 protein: CASSLISSNTGELFF

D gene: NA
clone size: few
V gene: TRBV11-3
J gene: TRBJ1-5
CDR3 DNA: TGTGCCAGCAGCTTAGGACCCACGGGGCCCCAGCATTTT
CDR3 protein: CASSLGPTGPQHF

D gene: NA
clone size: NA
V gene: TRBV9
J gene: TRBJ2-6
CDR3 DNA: TGTGCCAGCAGCGTGACCCCTACTAGCTACTCTGGGGCCAACGTCCTGACTTTC
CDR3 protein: CASSVTPTSYSGANVLTF

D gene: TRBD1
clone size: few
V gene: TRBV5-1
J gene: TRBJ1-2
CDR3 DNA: TGCGCCAGCAGCCCGGGACAGGGAGTAGGGAAGAACACCTTC
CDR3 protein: CASSPGQGVGKNTF

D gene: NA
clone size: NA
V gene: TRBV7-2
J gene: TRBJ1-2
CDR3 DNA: TGTGCCAGCAGCTTAATTCGAACGGGGGCTAACTATGGCTACACCTTC
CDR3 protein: CASSLIRTGANYGYTF

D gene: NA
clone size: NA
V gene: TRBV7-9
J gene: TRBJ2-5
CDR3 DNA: TGTGCCAGCAGCTTCGCCGGACAACTGGGGGAGACCCAGTACTTC
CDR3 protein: CASSFAGQLGETQYF

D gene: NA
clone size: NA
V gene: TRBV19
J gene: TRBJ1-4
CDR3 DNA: TGTGCCAGTAGTTTCGCCGACGGGTTCGAAAAACTGTTTTTT
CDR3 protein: CASSFADGFEKLFF

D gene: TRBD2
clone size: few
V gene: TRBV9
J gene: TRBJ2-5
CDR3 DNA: TGTGCCAGCAGCGTAGGAGCGGGGGTCGGGGAGACCCAGTACTTC
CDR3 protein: CASSVGAGVGETQYF

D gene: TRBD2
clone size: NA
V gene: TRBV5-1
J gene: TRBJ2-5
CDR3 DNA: TGCGCCAGCAGGGGGACTAGCGGGGGTCGCCAAGAGACCCAGTACTTC
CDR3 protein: CASRGTSGGRQETQYF

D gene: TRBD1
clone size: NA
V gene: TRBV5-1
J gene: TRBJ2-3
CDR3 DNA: TGCGCCAGCAGCTTAGTCCTCGGGACAGGTCGGTCGGATACGCAGTATTTT
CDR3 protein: CASSLVLGTGRSDTQYF

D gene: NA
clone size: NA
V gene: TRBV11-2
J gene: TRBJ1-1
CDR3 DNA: TGTGCCAGCAGCCTGAACGGGGTTGAAGCTTTCTTT
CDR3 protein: CASSLNGVEAFF

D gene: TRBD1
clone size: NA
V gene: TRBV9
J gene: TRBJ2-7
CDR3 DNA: TGTGCCAGCAGCGGGGGGACAGGGTTCGAGCAGTACTTC
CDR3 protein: CASSGGTGFEQYF

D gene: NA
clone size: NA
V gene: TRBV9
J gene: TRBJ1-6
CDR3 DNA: TGTGCCAGCAGCGTAGTGGCGGCTTCTAATTCACCCCTCCACTTT
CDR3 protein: CASSVVAASNSPLHF

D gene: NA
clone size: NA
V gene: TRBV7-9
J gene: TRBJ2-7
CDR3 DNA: TGTGCCAGCAGCTTAGAAGGTAGCCTCTACGAGCAGTACTTC
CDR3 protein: CASSLEGSLYEQYF

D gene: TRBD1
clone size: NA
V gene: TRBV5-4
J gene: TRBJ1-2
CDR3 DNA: TGTGCCAGCAGCCCCCTCGGACAGGTCCACTATGGCTACACCTTC
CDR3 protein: CASSPLGQVHYGYTF

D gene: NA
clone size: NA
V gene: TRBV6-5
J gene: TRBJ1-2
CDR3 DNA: TGTGCCAGCGGGACAAACTATGGCTACACCTTC
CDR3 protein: CASGTNYGYTF

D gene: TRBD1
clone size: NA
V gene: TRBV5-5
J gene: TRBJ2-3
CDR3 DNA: TGTGCCAGCAGCTTGGCTACAGGGGGCGTTGGTTCAGATACGCAGTATTTT
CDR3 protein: CASSLATGGVGSDTQYF

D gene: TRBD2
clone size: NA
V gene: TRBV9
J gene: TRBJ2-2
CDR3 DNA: TGTGCCAGCAGCCCCTCCCCGGGACTAGCGGGGGGGCCAACCGGGGAGCTGTTTTTT
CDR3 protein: CASSPSPGLAGGPTGELFF

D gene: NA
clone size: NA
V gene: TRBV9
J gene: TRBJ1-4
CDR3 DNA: TGTGCCAGCAGCGTAGGAGGGTTGAATAATGAAAAACTGTTTTTT
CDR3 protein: CASSVGGLNNEKLFF

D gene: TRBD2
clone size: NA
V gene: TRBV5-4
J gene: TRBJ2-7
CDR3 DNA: TGTGCCGGCAGCTGGGGACTAGCGGGAAGATTAACGGGAGGAGAGCAGTACTTC
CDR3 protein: CAGSWGLAGRLTGGEQYF

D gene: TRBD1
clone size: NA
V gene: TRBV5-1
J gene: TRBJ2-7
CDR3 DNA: TGCGCCAGCAGCTTGGGTCCGGACAGGGGCTCCTACGAGCAGTACTTC
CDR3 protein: CASSLGPDRGSYEQYF

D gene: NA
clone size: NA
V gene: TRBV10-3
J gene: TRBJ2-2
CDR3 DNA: TGTGCCACCCGACTCGGGTCCGGGGAGCTGTTTTTT
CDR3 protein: CATRLGSGELFF

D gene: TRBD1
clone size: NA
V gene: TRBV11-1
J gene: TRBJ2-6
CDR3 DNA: TGTGCCAGCAGCTCGGTTCCGGCGGGACAGGGATCTGGGGCCAACGTCCTGACTTTC
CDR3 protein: CASSSVPAGQGSGANVLTF

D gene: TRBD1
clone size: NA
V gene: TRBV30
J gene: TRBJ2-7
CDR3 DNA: TGTGCCTGGAGGCGCCCTGGACAGGGAGGCGGCGAGCAGTACTTC
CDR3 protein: CAWRRPGQGGGEQYF

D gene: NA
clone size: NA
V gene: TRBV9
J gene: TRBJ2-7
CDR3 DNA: TGTGCCAGCTCTCGGGGGTACGAGCAGTACTTC
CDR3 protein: CASSRGYEQYF

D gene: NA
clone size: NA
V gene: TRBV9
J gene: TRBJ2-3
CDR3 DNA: TGTGCCAGCAGCGTAGGACTGGCGGGGTGGGGAGATACGCAGTATTTT
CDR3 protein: CASSVGLAGWGDTQYF

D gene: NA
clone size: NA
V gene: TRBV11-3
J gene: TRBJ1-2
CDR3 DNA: TGTGCCAGCAGTCCCCCGGGGATCCCCCAGGCCAACTATGGCTACACCTTC
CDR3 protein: CASSPPGIPQANYGYTF

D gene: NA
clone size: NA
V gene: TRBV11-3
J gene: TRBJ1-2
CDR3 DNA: TGTGCCAGCAGCCCGGCGGTGACTAACTATGGCTACACCTTC
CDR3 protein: CASSPAVTNYGYTF

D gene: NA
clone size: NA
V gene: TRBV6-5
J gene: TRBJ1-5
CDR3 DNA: TGTGCCAGCAGTTACAGGCAGGCCCATCAGCCCCAGCATTTT
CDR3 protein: CASSYRQAHQPQHF

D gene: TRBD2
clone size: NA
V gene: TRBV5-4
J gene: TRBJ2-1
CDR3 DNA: TGTGCCAGCAACTATGGGACTAGCGGGGCCAATGAGCAGTTCTTC
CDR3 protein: CASNYGTSGANEQFF

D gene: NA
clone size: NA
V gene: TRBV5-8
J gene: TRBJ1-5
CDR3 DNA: TGTGCCAGCAGCGGAGAACAGGGTGGGCAGCCCCAGCATTTT
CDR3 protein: CASSGEQGGQPQHF

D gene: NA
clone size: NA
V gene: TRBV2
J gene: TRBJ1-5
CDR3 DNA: TGTGCCAGCAGTGACCTGGGAGGGGGGAGCAATCAGCCCCAGCATTTT
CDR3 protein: CASSDLGGGSNQPQHF

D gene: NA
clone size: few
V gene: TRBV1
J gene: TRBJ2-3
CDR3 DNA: TGCACCAGCAGCCAAGAATGTGGGCCCGAGGGGGGGCTCTACACAGATACGCAGTATTTT
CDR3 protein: CTSSQECGPEGGLYTDTQYF

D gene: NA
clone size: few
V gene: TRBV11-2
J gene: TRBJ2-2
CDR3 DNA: TGTGCCAGCAGCTTAGCCCTGACTCTTGACACCGGGGAGCTGTTTTTT
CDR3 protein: CASSLALTLDTGELFF

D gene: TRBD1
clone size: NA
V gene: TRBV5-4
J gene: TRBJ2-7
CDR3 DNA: TGTGCCAGTATGAAGACAGGGGGCTCCTACGAGCAGTACTTC
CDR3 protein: CASMKTGGSYEQYF

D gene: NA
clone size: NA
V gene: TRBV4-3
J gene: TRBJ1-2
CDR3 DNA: TGCGCCAGCAGCCAAGAGCTTCACAGGGCGGACTATGGCTACACCTTC
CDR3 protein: CASSQELHRADYGYTF

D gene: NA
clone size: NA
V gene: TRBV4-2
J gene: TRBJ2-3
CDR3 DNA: TGTGCCAGCAGCCTCCGATTGCCCCTGGCAACCCCAGTCCAGGTATTTAGCACAGATACGCAGTATTTT
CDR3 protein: CASSLRLPLATPVQVFSTDTQYF

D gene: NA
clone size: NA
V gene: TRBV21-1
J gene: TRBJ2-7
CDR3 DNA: TGTGCCAGCAGCAAATCCGGGGCGGGAGACCGACACACCTACGAGCAGTACTTC
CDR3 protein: CASSKSGAGDRHTYEQYF

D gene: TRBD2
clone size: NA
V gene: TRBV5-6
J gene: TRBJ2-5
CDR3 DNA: TGTGCCAGCAGCCCTCTAGCGGGGGTGCAAAAGACCCAGTACTTC
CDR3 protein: CASSPLAGVQKTQYF

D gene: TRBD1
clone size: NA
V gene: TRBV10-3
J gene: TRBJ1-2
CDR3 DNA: TGTGCCATCACCGGACAGGGGAACAATGGCTACACCTTC
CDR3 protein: CAITGQGNNGYTF

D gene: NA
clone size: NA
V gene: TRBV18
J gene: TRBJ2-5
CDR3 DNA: TGTGCCAGCTCACCACCGTTTCGAGAGACCCAGTACTTC
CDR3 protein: CASSPPFRETQYF

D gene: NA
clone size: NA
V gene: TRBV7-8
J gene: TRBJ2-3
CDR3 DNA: TGTGCCAGCAGCTTCCGGGATCCTAGCACAGATACGCAGTATTTT
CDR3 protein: CASSFRDPSTDTQYF

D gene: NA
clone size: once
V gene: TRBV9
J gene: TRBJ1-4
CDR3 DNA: TGTGCCAGCAGCGAGATTACCCAGGGGATGGGTGAAAAACTGTTTTTT
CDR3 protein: CASSEITQGMGEKLFF

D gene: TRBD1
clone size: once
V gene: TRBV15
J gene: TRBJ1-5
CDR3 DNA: TGTGCCACCAGCAGTGGGACAGGGAGATGGTTAAGCAATCAGCCCCAGCATTTT
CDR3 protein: CATSSGTGRWLSNQPQHF

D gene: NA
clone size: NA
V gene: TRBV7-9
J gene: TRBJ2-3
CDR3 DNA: TGTGCCAGCAGCTTAGAGATGGGGGGGCGCTCCCCAGATACGCAGTATTTT
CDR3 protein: CASSLEMGGRSPDTQYF

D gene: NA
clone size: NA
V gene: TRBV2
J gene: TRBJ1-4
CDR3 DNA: TGTGCCAGCAGTGAACGTGGAGGAGAATGGGAAAAACTGTTTTTT
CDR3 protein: CASSERGGEWEKLFF

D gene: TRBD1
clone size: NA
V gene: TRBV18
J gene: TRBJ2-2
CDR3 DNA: TGTGCCAGCTCACTCCAGACAGGGACCGGGGAGCTGTTTTTT
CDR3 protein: CASSLQTGTGELFF

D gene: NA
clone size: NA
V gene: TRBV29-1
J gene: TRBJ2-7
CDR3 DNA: TGCAGCGTTAGGACAGTATCCTACGAGCAGTACTTC
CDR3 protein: CSVRTVSYEQYF

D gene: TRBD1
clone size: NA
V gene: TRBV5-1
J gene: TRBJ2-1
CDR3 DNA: TGCGCCAGCAGCCTGATGACAGGGGGGAATGAGCAGTTCTTC
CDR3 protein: CASSLMTGGNEQFF

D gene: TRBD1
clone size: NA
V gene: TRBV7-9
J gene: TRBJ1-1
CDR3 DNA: TGTGCCAGCAGCCTGACAGGGTACTACACTGAAGCTTTCTTT
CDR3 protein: CASSLTGYYTEAFF

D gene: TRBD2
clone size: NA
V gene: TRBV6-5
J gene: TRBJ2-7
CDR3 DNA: TGTGCCAGCAAAGGGCCTAGCGGGGGGCGTAACGAGCAGTACTTC
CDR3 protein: CASKGPSGGRNEQYF